This passage covers 29 T cell receptor beta chains from one sample sequenced in a study of shared clonotypes between healthy human individuals. Data came from immunoSEQ multiplex PCR; TCRdb stores just in-frame clones and leaves some out. The table lists roughly 1,600,000 clones, around 98.5% of them singletons. The material sequenced was naive CD4+ T cells sorted from blood. The subset is: CD45RA+ positively selected. These receptors originate from a man aged 30-40 years in good health.

As regards this clone: This specimen includes other DNA sequences encoding the same CDR3. J is TRBJ2-1 and V is TRBV5-1; tentatively, D is TRBD2 (5 bases). This CDR3 is built from 15 residues. The germline V and J ends were trimmed by 0 bases and 1 base, with 8 bases remaining between them. CDR1 SGHRS and CDR2 YFSETQ come from the germline V gene. Here the CDR3 reads CASSLAAVSYNEQFF. The DNA of the CDR3 is TGCGCCAGCAGCTTGGCAGCGGTTTCCTACAATGAGCAGTTCTTC.

This chain joins TRBV2 and TRBJ2-5; 7 nucleotides line up with TRBD1. V shed 3 bases and J 5 bases; nucleotides not matched to a gene: 6. The CDR3 contains 14 residues. The germline V gene has CDR1 SNHLY and CDR2 FYNNEI. The CDR3 region has the DNA TGTGCCAGCAGTGAGGGCAGGGGGAAGGAGACCCAGTACTTC. It encodes CASSEGRGKETQYF. Drawing the rest from reference TRBV2 and TRBJ2-5, the complete variable domain is EPEVTQTPSHQVTQMGQEVILRCVPISNHLYFYWYRQILGQKVEFLVSFYNNEISEKSEIFDDQFSVERPDGSNFTLKIRSTKLEDSAMYFCASSEGRGKETQYFGPGTRLLVL.

The chain carries TRBV18 and TRBJ2-2; D is possibly TRBD1 (5 bases). Germline V gene lookup returns CDR1 KGHSH and CDR2 LQKENI. V lost 1 base and J lost 4, with 19 bases in between. This CDR3 contains 18 residues. The CDR3 DNA sequence: TGTGCCAGCTCACCACTTCTCAGTTTGGGGCCCCCCACCGGGGAGCTGTTTTTT. Encoded protein: CASSPLLSLGPPTGELFF.

The V call is TRBV23-1, the J call TRBJ2-3, with TRBD2 matching 12 bases. TRBV23-1 is placed among ORFs of uncertain function. Trimming took 5 bases from V and 0 from J; bases not matched to a gene: 6. This CDR3 has 17 residues. Here the CDR3 DNA reads TGCGCCAGCAGTTCCCCCGGGACTAGCGGGAGCACAGATACGCAGTATTTT. Encoded protein: CASSSPGTSGSTDTQYF.

The chain uses TRBV19 and TRBJ2-7, with D tentatively TRBD1 (5 bases). Germline V CDR1 and CDR2: LNHDA, SQIVND (reference sequence). This CDR3 spans 14 amino acids. Trimming took 9 bases from V and 0 from J, leaving 15 bases between them. This chain's CDR3 is CASATHRSSYEQYF. The CDR3 DNA reads TGTGCCAGCGCAACCCACAGGAGCTCCTACGAGCAGTACTTC.

The chain links TRBV5-1 to TRBJ2-7; the match to TRBD1 covers 7 bases. V gave up 4 bases and J gave up 0 bases; unmatched junction bases: 13. The CDR3 is made up of 17 amino acids. Germline assignment: CDR1 SGHRS and CDR2 YFSETQ. In nucleotides, the CDR3 is TGCGCCAGCAGCCGAGGGCCGACAGGGATAAGCTCCTACGAGCAGTACTTC. Translation gives CASSRGPTGISSYEQYF.

The chain combines TRBV25-1 with TRBJ2-7; TRBD1 is a possible D gene (5 bases). CDR1 and CDR2 from the germline V gene are MGHDK and SYGVNS. Trimming removed 1 base at V and 1 base at J, with 8 bases between. The CDR3 is made up of 14 amino acids. The CDR3 nucleotides read TGTGCCAGCAGTGAATGGGGCAGATCCTACGAGCAGTACTTC. This gives the protein CASSEWGRSYEQYF.

The chain uses TRBV7-9 and TRBJ2-3; no definite D call. CDR3 length: 12 amino acids. Germline V gene sequence: CDR1 SEHNR, CDR2 FQNEAQ (reference sequence). V was cut by 5 bases and J by 5 bases, with 8 bases left in between. The CDR3 loop is CASSRTEDTQYF. The CDR3, as DNA: TGTGCCAGCAGCCGGACCGAAGATACGCAGTATTTT.

The chain has TRBV19 and TRBJ2-5; no firm D call. The germline CDR1 and CDR2 sequences are LNHDA and SQIVND (reference sequence). V was clipped by 6 bases and J by 1 base, with 3 bases between them. CDR3 size: 11 residues. The CDR3 DNA sequence: TGTGCCAGTAGGCGCCAAGAGACCCAGTACTTC. Translation: CASRRQETQYF.

CDR3: CASSSSSGLASYNEQFF. Here the CDR3 DNA reads TGTGCCAGCAGCTCATCTTCGGGACTAGCCTCCTACAATGAGCAGTTCTTC. The V and J genes are TRBV11-2 and TRBJ2-1; 9 nucleotides match TRBD2. The V and J ends lost 4 bases and 0 bases, in that order; junction bases with no gene match: 7. CDR1 is SGHAT and CDR2 is FQNNGV in the germline V gene. This CDR3 is built from 17 residues.

Regarding this clone: The junction shows a germline mismatch at one end, possibly a read error. The chain has TRBV9 and TRBJ2-1; D is unclear. CDR1 SGDLS and CDR2 YYNGEE come from the germline V gene. The CDR3 length is 15 residues. The CDR3: CASTVDPSSYNEQFF. The DNA of the CDR3 is TGTGCCAGCACCGTAGACCCCAGCTCCTACAATGAGCAGTTCTTC.

The chain is built from TRBV9 and TRBJ2-3, with D unresolved. Trimming shortened V by 4 bases and J by 0 bases, and 21 bases separated the two germline ends. CDR3 length: 18 residues. Germline V gene sequence: CDR1 SGDLS, CDR2 YYNGEE. The CDR3 DNA reads TGTGCCAGCAGCCCTCATCTCGGGCGTGCGACTAGCACAGATACGCAGTATTTT. Translation: CASSPHLGRATSTDTQYF.

This chain uses TRBV6-1 with TRBJ2-2; D is unresolved. V was shortened by 4 bases and J by 0 bases, with 9 bases between the two germline ends. The CDR3 consists of 15 residues. Germline loops: CDR1 MNHNS, CDR2 SASEGT. In nucleotides, the CDR3 is TGTGCCAGCAGTGTAAGGCAAACGAACACCGGGGAGCTGTTTTTT. Translating gives CASSVRQTNTGELFF.

The chain carries TRBV18 and TRBJ1-5; D is perhaps TRBD1 (6 bases). In germline, CDR1 is KGHSH, CDR2 LQKENI. The CDR3 is made up of 13 amino acids. V was clipped by 6 bases and J by 4 bases, with 10 bases between them. In DNA, the CDR3 is TGTGCCAGCTCCGAGGACAGAAATCAGCCCCAGCATTTT. It yields the protein CASSEDRNQPQHF.

The V call is TRBV5-1, the J call TRBJ2-2; D is undetermined. Germline V gene lookup returns CDR1 SGHRS and CDR2 YFSETQ. The CDR3 length is 15 residues. V was pared by 6 bases and J by 2 bases, with 14 bases between. As DNA, the CDR3 is TGCGCCAGCACCGAAATGGTGGGCAACACCGGGGAGCTGTTTTTT. This translates into CASTEMVGNTGELFF.

J is TRBJ2-3 and V is TRBV7-9, with 8 positions matching TRBD2. This CDR3 is built from 17 residues. Per germline, CDR1 SEHNR and CDR2 FQNEAQ (reference sequence). Unmatched junction bases numbered 13, after V lost 4 bases and J lost 4 bases. The CDR3 protein is CASSSTSRLARPDTQYF. The CDR3 nucleotides read TGTGCCAGCAGCTCGACGTCCAGACTAGCGAGGCCAGATACGCAGTATTTT.

Only one count was recorded for this clone. This chain connects TRBV11-2 to TRBJ2-7; D unresolved. Germline lookup yields CDR1 SGHAT and CDR2 FQNNGV. The CDR3 covers 15 residues. V was cut by 1 base and J by 2 bases, with 12 bases left in between. CDR3 loop: CASSLVVASAYEQYF. CDR3 DNA: TGTGCCAGCAGCTTAGTCGTAGCCTCTGCCTACGAGCAGTACTTC. Full variable domain (rest looked up from reference TRBV11-2 and TRBJ2-7): EAGVAQSPRYKIIEKRQSVAFWCNPISGHATLYWYQQILGQGPKLLIQFQNNGVVDDSQLPKDRFSAERLKGVDSTLKIQPAKLEDSAVYLCASSLVVASAYEQYFGPGTRLTVT.

As to this clone: One end of the junction does not line up with germline, which may come from a read error. V gene TRBV29-1 combines with J gene TRBJ2-1; 7 bases align to TRBD1. CDR3 size: 15 residues. CDR1 and CDR2 from the germline V gene are SQVTM and ANQGSEA. The CDR3 region has the DNA TGCAGCGTTCAAGAGGGGGCAGTTTCCTACAATGAGCAGTTCTTC. Translating gives CSVQEGAVSYNEQFF.

This clone has just one count. This chain uses TRBV19 with TRBJ2-7; D remains ambiguous. This CDR3 region has 17 residues. Germline V gives CDR1 LNHDA, CDR2 SQIVND (reference sequence). The V gene lost 0 bases and the J gene lost 2 bases, with 17 bases spanning the gap. The CDR3 DNA reads as TGTGCCAGTAGTATAGATGGCTTGTCGGCAGAAACCTACGAGCAGTACTTC. Translation: CASSIDGLSAETYEQYF.

The chain couples TRBV12-5 to TRBJ2-5, with D possibly being TRBD1 (6 bases). The germline V and J ends were trimmed by 7 bases and 2 bases, with 14 bases remaining between them. In germline, CDR1 is LGHNT, CDR2 FRNRAP. CDR3 size: 14 residues. The CDR3 region has the DNA TGTGCTAGTGCCCAGGGGCCGGGTCAAGAGACCCAGTACTTC. Protein product: CASAQGPGQETQYF.

The chain couples TRBV5-1 to TRBJ2-1, with D possibly being TRBD2 (5 bases). The length of the CDR3 is 16 residues. Trimming pared 3 bases from V and 5 bases from J, leaving 18 bases between. Germline-derived CDR1 and CDR2 are SGHRS and YFSETQ. The CDR3 nucleotides read TGCGCCAGCAGCTCCCTGGTTGTTAGCGTGAACAATGAGCAGTTCTTC. This gives the protein CASSSLVVSVNNEQFF.

This clone was seen just once. The gene calls are TRBV25-1 and TRBJ2-7, with a tentative D call TRBD1 (5 bases). The germline V gene encodes CDR1 MGHDK and CDR2 SYGVNS. The CDR3 has 12 residues. V was clipped by 8 bases and J by 3 bases, with 11 bases between them. Here the CDR3 DNA reads TGTGCCAGCCAGGGTTATCGCTACGAGCAGTACTTC. This codes for CASQGYRYEQYF.

This clone has only one observation. The rearrangement uses TRBV5-4 and TRBJ2-7; weak D call: TRBD2 (6 bases). The V and J ends lost 0 bases and 0 bases respectively, with 10 bases between them. This CDR3 is built from 15 residues. In germline, CDR1 is SGHNT, CDR2 YYREEE (reference sequence). CDR3 in DNA: TGTGCCAGCAGCTTGGGGGGGGACCTCTCCTACGAGCAGTACTTC. Its protein product is CASSLGGDLSYEQYF.

V usage is TRBV6-6 and J usage is TRBJ1-2; D gene ambiguous. The CDR3 is 15 residues long. The V end was cut by 0 bases, the J end by 4 bases, with 12 bases between. Per the germline V gene, CDR1 is MNHNY and CDR2 is SVGAGI (reference sequence). CDR3 sequence reads: CASSYSSLPPYGYTF. CDR3 bases: TGTGCCAGCAGTTACTCGAGTCTCCCACCCTATGGCTACACCTTC.

This chain uses TRBV28 with TRBJ1-1; possible D gene TRBD1, 6 bases. Trimming took 7 bases from V and 2 from J, leaving 20 bases between them. Germline assignment: CDR1 MDHEN and CDR2 SYDVKM. This CDR3 has 16 residues. The CDR3 DNA reads TGTGCCAGCAAAGGGATTCAGGGGTTAGGTAACACTGAAGCTTTCTTT. Amino acids: CASKGIQGLGNTEAFF. Full variable domain (remainder filled in from reference TRBV28 and TRBJ1-1): DVKVTQSSRYLVKRTGEKVFLECVQDMDHENMFWYRQDPGLGLRLIYFSYDVKMKEKGDIPEGYSVSREKKERFSLILESASTNQTSMYLCASKGIQGLGNTEAFFGQGTRLTVV.

The chain is built from TRBV6-5 and TRBJ1-5; tentatively, D is TRBD1 (5 bases). This CDR3 is built from 16 residues. Germline values: CDR1 MNHEY, CDR2 SVGAGI. V dropped 2 bases and J dropped 2 bases, with 13 bases sitting between them. The CDR3 here is CASSYRGVGGNQPQHF. The CDR3 DNA follows: TGTGCCAGCAGTTACCGAGGGGTGGGCGGCAATCAGCCCCAGCATTTT.

The chain joins TRBV6-5 to TRBJ2-3; a weak D match, TRBD2 (6 bases). The V end was cut by 10 bases, the J end by 5 bases, with 13 bases between. The CDR3 spans 12 residues. Germline-derived CDR1 and CDR2 are MNHEY and SVGAGI. This CDR3 is CATGASEDTQYF. In DNA, the CDR3 is TGTGCCACGGGAGCGAGTGAAGATACGCAGTATTTT.

This clone appeared once. This chain joins TRBV19 and TRBJ2-1; 7 nucleotides agree with TRBD2. The CDR3 runs 15 residues. Germline values: CDR1 LNHDA, CDR2 SQIVND (reference sequence). The J segment lost 8 bases and the V segment lost 1 base, leaving 8 bases of the junction unmatched. The CDR3 region is CASSIGREKAHEQFF. As DNA, the CDR3 is TGTGCCAGTAGTATAGGGCGGGAGAAGGCTCATGAGCAGTTCTTC.

The rearrangement joins TRBV25-1 to TRBJ2-4, with TRBD2 as a possible D gene (6 bases). There are 16 residues in the CDR3. Per germline, CDR1 MGHDK and CDR2 SYGVNS. V was trimmed by 1 base and J by 0 bases, leaving 10 bases between them. The CDR3 region is CASSESGGLAKNIQYF. CDR3 bases: TGTGCCAGCAGTGAATCCGGGGGACTAGCCAAAAACATTCAGTACTTC.